These 6 T cell receptor beta chains share one sample of origin, sequenced in a study of blood T cell repertoires in COVID-19. The table came from immunoSEQ multiplex PCR; TCRdb's copy has only in-frame clones and leaves some out. The profile shows some 290,000 clones, 75% to 90% of them singletons. Sequencing was done on a sample of peripheral blood. These receptors all stem from a woman in her thirties with COVID-19, enrolled during active disease.

V and J are TRBV6-6 and TRBJ2-1, with TRBD2 matching 12 bases. The germline CDR1 and CDR2 sequences are MNHNY and SVGAGI (reference sequence). CDR3 length equals 16 residues. J gave up 8 bases and V 7 bases, and 12 bases lay outside the gene matches. The CDR3 nucleotides read TGTGCCAGCAACCTCCGACTAGCGGGAGAATACGATGAGCAGTTCTTC. This sequence encodes CASNLRLAGEYDEQFF.

The chain combines TRBV5-5 with TRBJ2-3; a possible D gene is TRBD2 (6 bases). Trimming removed 3 bases from V and 6 bases from J, with 8 bases in between. The CDR3 spans 12 residues. Germline lookup yields CDR1 SGHKS and CDR2 YYEKEE (reference sequence). In DNA, the CDR3 is TGTGCCAGCAGCTGGGACTGGGATACGCAGTATTTT. Residues: CASSWDWDTQYF.

The chain recombines TRBV9 with TRBJ1-1, with D possibly matching TRBD1 (6 bases). Trimming stripped 3 bases from V and 3 bases from J, with 12 bases between. CDR1 and CDR2 from the germline V gene are SGDLS and YYNGEE. The CDR3 totals 14 residues. The CDR3 spells CASSATGWDTEAFF. CDR3 sequence (DNA): TGTGCCAGCAGCGCAACAGGGTGGGACACTGAAGCTTTCTTT.

The chain recombines TRBV29-1 with TRBJ1-2; 8 nucleotides align to TRBD1. This CDR3 contains 12 residues. Germline assignment: CDR1 SQVTM and CDR2 ANQGSEA. Trimming removed 3 bases from V and 7 bases from J; junction bases left unmatched: 4. The CDR3 is CSVDRGLRGYTF. CDR3 nucleotide sequence: TGCAGCGTTGACAGGGGGCTTCGTGGCTACACCTTC.

The V gene is TRBV5-1, the J gene TRBJ2-7; perhaps TRBD2 as D (6 bases). V lost 4 bases, J lost 7 bases, and 21 bases lay in between. The CDR3 loop spans 15 amino acids. Per the germline V gene, CDR1 is SGHRS and CDR2 is YFSETQ. CDR3 in DNA: TGCGCCAGCAGCCAGGAGGGCAGAGATTTTGAGGAGCAGTACTTC. It is translated as CASSQEGRDFEEQYF.

J is TRBJ2-1 and V is TRBV19, with TRBD2 identical over 9 bases. The CDR3 runs 14 residues. Germline values: CDR1 LNHDA, CDR2 SQIVND (reference sequence). J gave up 6 bases and V 3 bases, and 3 bases lay outside the gene matches. DNA for the CDR3: TGTGCCAGTAGTATGACAGCGGGAGGCAATGAGCAGTTCTTC. Its protein product is CASSMTAGGNEQFF. Full variable domain (rest looked up from reference TRBV19 and TRBJ2-1): DGGITQSPKYLFRKEGQNVTLSCEQNLNHDAMYWYRQDPGQGLRLIYYSQIVNDFQKGDIAEGYSVSREKKESFPLTVTSAQKNPTAFYLCASSMTAGGNEQFFGPGTRLTVL.